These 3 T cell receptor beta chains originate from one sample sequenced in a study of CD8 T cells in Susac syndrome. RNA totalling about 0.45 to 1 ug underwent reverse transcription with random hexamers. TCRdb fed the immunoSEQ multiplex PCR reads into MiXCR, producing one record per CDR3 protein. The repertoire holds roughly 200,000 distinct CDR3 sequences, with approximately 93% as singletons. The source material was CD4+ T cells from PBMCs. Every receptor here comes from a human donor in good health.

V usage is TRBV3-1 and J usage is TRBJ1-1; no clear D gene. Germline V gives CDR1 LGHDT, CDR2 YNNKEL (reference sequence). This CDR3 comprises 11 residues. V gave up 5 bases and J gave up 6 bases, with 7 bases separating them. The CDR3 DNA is TGTGCCAGCAGCACTGGGCCTGAAGCTTTCTTT. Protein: CASSTGPEAFF.

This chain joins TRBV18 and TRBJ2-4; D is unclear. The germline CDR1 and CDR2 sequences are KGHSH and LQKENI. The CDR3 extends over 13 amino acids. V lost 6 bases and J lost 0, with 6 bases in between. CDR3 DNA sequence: TGTGCCAGCTCGGAGCTAGCCAAAAACATTCAGTACTTC. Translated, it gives CASSELAKNIQYF. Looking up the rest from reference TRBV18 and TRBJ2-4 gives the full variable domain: NAGVMQNPRHLVRRRGQEARLRCSPMKGHSHVYWYRQLPEEGLKFMVYLQKENIIDESGMPKERFSAEFPKEGPSILRIQQVVRGDSAAYFCASSELAKNIQYFGAGTRLSVL.

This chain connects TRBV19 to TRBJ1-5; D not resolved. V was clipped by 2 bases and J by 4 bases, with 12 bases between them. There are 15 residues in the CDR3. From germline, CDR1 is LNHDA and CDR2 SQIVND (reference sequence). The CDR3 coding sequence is TGTGCCAGTAGTATAACGCCGGGCGGGAATCAGCCCCAGCATTTT. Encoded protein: CASSITPGGNQPQHF.